These 3 T cell receptor beta chains were sequenced from one sample in a study of blood T cell repertoires in COVID-19. Data came from immunoSEQ multiplex PCR; TCRdb stores just in-frame clones and leaves some out. The sample lists approximately 290,000 clones, approximately 83% occurring once. Sequencing was performed on PBMCs or T cells enriched from blood (not recorded which). Receptor source: a woman aged 25-40 years who had recovered from COVID-19.

V and J are TRBV28 and TRBJ1-1, with TRBD1 matching 8 bases. Germline CDR1 is MDHEN and CDR2 is SYDVKM. The CDR3 has 15 residues. With V trimmed by 8 bases and J by 1 base, 9 bases remained unmatched. The chain's CDR3 is CASRSPGTGNTEAFF. Here the CDR3 DNA reads TGTGCCAGCCGAAGCCCCGGGACAGGGAACACTGAAGCTTTCTTT. Based on the CDR3 plus reference TRBV28 and TRBJ1-1, the full variable domain is DVKVTQSSRYLVKRTGEKVFLECVQDMDHENMFWYRQDPGLGLRLIYFSYDVKMKEKGDIPEGYSVSREKKERFSLILESASTNQTSMYLCASRSPGTGNTEAFFGQGTRLTVV.

The gene calls are TRBV1 and TRBJ1-2. TRBV1 is given as a pseudogene. This CDR3 has 17 residues. This chain's CDR3 is CTSSQNGPGVKHYGYTF. CDR3 in DNA: TGCACCAGCAGCCAAAATGGGCCGGGGGTAAAGCACTATGGCTACACCTTC.

The V gene is TRBV15, the J gene TRBJ1-5, with 8 nucleotides matching TRBD1. Germline V gives CDR1 LNHNV, CDR2 YYDKDF (reference sequence). V shed 1 base and J 3 bases; nucleotides not matched to a gene: 11. This CDR3 region has 18 residues. This chain's CDR3 is CATSRVGQGLNVNQPQHF. As DNA, the CDR3 is TGTGCCACCAGCAGAGTTGGACAGGGCCTAAACGTCAATCAGCCCCAGCATTTT.